These 6 T cell receptor beta chains originate from one sample sequenced in a study of T-cell reconstitution after alpha-beta-depleted transplantation in children. The authors prepared the TCRbeta library with unique molecular identifiers. One entry per CDR3 protein results from TCRdb running MiXCR on the PCR reads. The sample contains about 440,000 distinct CDR3 sequences, 43% of which appear only once. The sequences come from PBMCs, collected before TCRalphabeta/CD19-depleted stem cell transplant. The source is a girl aged 2 to 9 with aplastic anemia, due to receive a stem cell transplant.

This clonotype was seen a single time. This chain uses TRBV29-1 with TRBJ1-1, with TRBD1 as a possible D gene (5 bases). The germline gives CDR1 SQVTM, CDR2 ANQGSEA. V lost 7 bases, J lost 1 base, and 10 bases lay in between. There are 12 residues in the CDR3. CDR3 in amino acids: CSAGQENTEAFF. The CDR3 nucleotides are TGCAGCGCTGGACAAGAGAACACTGAAGCTTTCTTT.

This clonotype turned up a few times. The rearrangement uses TRBV4-3 and TRBJ2-1; D unresolved. The length of the CDR3 is 17 residues. V was pared by 4 bases and J by 0 bases, with 16 bases between. Germline CDR1 and CDR2: LGHNA and YSLEER. The CDR3 DNA follows: TGCGCCAGCAGCCCCTCCGGTCTGGATAGCTCCTACAATGAGCAGTTCTTC. It is translated as CASSPSGLDSSYNEQFF.

The V gene is TRBV29-1, the J gene TRBJ2-7; 10 bases line up with TRBD2. Per the germline V gene, CDR1 is SQVTM and CDR2 is ANQGSEA. Unmatched junction bases numbered 15, after V lost 7 bases and J lost 3 bases. This CDR3 contains 16 residues. The CDR3 bases are TGCAGCGCCCCCCTTAAAGGGCAGCGGGAGGGCTACGAGCAGTACTTC. Protein sequence: CSAPLKGQREGYEQYF.

This rearrangement joins TRBV12-3 or TRBV12-4 to TRBJ2-4; D may correspond to TRBD1 or TRBD2 (7 bases each). There are 14 residues in the CDR3. V dropped 6 bases and J dropped 8 bases, with 17 bases sitting between them. CDR3 sequence reads: CASSPGAGGDIQYF. In DNA, the CDR3 is TGTGCCAGCAGCCCGGGAGCAGGGGGGGACATTCAGTACTTC.

CDR3 nucleotide sequence: TGTGCCAGCAGCTTTAGCGGGAGTCTGGAGACCCAGTACTTC. Translation: CASSFSGSLETQYF. This chain joins TRBV7-2 and TRBJ2-5, with 9 nucleotides matching TRBD2. There are 14 residues in the CDR3. CDR1 is SGHTA and CDR2 is FQGNSA in the germline V gene. V gave up 3 bases and J gave up 5 bases; unmatched junction bases: 4. Together with reference TRBV7-2 and TRBJ2-5, the CDR3 gives the full variable domain: GAGVSQSPSNKVTEKGKDVELRCDPISGHTALYWYRQSLGQGLEFLIYFQGNSAPDKSGLPSDRFSAERTGGSVSTLTIQRTQQEDSAVYLCASSFSGSLETQYFGPGTRLLVL.

This clonotype was detected a few times. This chain uses TRBV29-1 with TRBJ2-7; possibly TRBD2 for D (5 bases). Germline V lookup: CDR1 SQVTM, CDR2 ANQGSEA. The length of the CDR3 is 15 residues. Trimming shortened V by 0 bases and J by 2 bases, and 14 bases separated the two germline ends. The CDR3 coding sequence is TGCAGCGTTGAAGACTCGGGGAGTGGGACCTACGAGCAGTACTTC. Protein product: CSVEDSGSGTYEQYF.